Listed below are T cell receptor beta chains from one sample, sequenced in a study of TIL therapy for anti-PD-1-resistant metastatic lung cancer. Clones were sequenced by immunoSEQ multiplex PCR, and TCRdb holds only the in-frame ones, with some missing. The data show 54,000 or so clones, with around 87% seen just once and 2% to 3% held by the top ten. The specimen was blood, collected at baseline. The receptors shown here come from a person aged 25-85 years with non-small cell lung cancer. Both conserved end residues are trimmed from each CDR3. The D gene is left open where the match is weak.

cdr3_aa: ASSFRGDYNSPLH
d_call: .
v_call: TRBV27
j_call: TRBJ1-6

cdr3_aa: ASSPLQGAVNYGYT
d_call: TRBD1
v_call: TRBV18
j_call: TRBJ1-2

cdr3_aa: ATSRDGDTSPLH
d_call: .
v_call: TRBV15
j_call: TRBJ1-6

cdr3_aa: ASIEGQMNTEAF
d_call: .
v_call: TRBV19
j_call: TRBJ1-1

cdr3_aa: ASSGGTPYEQY
d_call: .
v_call: TRBV10-1
j_call: TRBJ2-7

cdr3_aa: ASSPIPGGSYEQY
d_call: .
v_call: TRBV5-1
j_call: TRBJ2-7

cdr3_aa: ASSPHRVWVETQY
d_call: .
v_call: TRBV5-4
j_call: TRBJ2-5

cdr3_aa: SVGRGGAGEQF
d_call: TRBD2
v_call: TRBV29-1
j_call: TRBJ2-1

cdr3_aa: ASSVAVGLAKADTQY
d_call: TRBD2
v_call: TRBV9
j_call: TRBJ2-3

cdr3_aa: ASSHWDSNEKLF
d_call: TRBD1
v_call: TRBV5-1
j_call: TRBJ1-4